This TCR beta chain came from a study of shared clonotypes between healthy human individuals. Study conclusions and caveats: Across subsets, estimated richness was generally greater for naive than for memory populations. It was only blood that was sampled, and tissue repertoires likely differ.

With 3 bases clipped from V and 11 bases from J, the junction kept 16 bases outside the gene matches. The CDR3 has 15 residues. CDR1 is MNHNS and CDR2 is SASEGT in the germline V gene. Regarding this clone: The antigen is unknown.

Genomic DNA of every subset was divided equally among multiple immunoSEQ plates. Measured with immunoSEQ multiplex PCR; TCRdb has only the in-frame clones, and not every one. The table includes some 980,000 clones, around 80% detected once. Sequences were obtained from memory CD4+ T cells sorted from blood. Subset of the sample: CD45RA-negative fraction. The source of this sequence is a man aged 18 to 30 in good health. The J gene is TRBJ2-7, the V gene TRBV6-1, with 7 bases identical to TRBD2. The CDR3 region is CASSDFGGGPRVKYF. Here the CDR3 DNA reads TGTGCCAGCAGTGATTTTGGGGGAGGGCCTCGTGTAAAGTACTTC.